The rows below give T cell receptor beta chains drawn from one sample of a study of blood T cells in healthy people across ages. Using its own MiXCR run on the 5' RACE reads, TCRdb lists one record per CDR3 protein. The data contain about 1.5 million distinct CDR3 sequences, approximately 42% of them singletons. Sequencing was performed on blood. Receptors were obtained from a woman under 30 in good health. Both conserved end residues are part of each CDR3. The D gene is left open where the match is weak. Only part of the rows carry a size: once, few, many, or a class if the clone is expanded.

cdr3_aa,cdr3_nt,d_call,clone_size,j_call,v_call
CASRSPRVSNTEAFF,TGTGCCAGCAGATCCCCGAGGGTGTCGAACACTGAAGCTTTCTTT,-,few,TRBJ1-1,TRBV6-5
CASSEYHPTWGQETQYF,TGTGCCAGCAGTGAATATCACCCGACCTGGGGGCAAGAGACCCAGTACTTC,-,-,TRBJ2-5,TRBV25-1
CSARVAASGNEQYF,TGCAGTGCTAGAGTGGCCGCTAGCGGGAACGAGCAGTACTTC,TRBD2,-,TRBJ2-7,TRBV20-1
CASSQGIASGDTQYF,TGCGCCAGCAGCCAAGGAATAGCGTCGGGGGATACGCAGTATTTT,-,-,TRBJ2-3,TRBV4-1
CASSSGQGVGYTF,TGTGCCAGCAGTTCGGGACAGGGGGTTGGCTACACCTTC,TRBD1,-,TRBJ1-2,TRBV6-6
CASSSTSTSSYEQYF,TGTGCCAGCAGCTCGACGTCGACTAGCTCCTACGAGCAGTACTTC,-,-,TRBJ2-7,TRBV5-6
CSARIRLGLDSPLHF,TGCAGTGCTAGGATCCGGCTCGGGCTTGATTCACCCCTCCACTTT,-,-,TRBJ1-6,TRBV20-1
CASSPYPGLDNEQFF,TGCGCCAGCAGCCCCTACCCGGGACTAGATAATGAGCAGTTCTTC,TRBD2,-,TRBJ2-1,TRBV5-1
CASSVGQSTEAFF,TGTGCCAGCAGTGTCGGACAGAGCACTGAAGCTTTCTTT,-,few,TRBJ1-1,TRBV27
CASSLGQLAGGGEQYF,TGTGCCAGCAGCTTAGGACAACTAGCGGGAGGTGGCGAGCAGTACTTC,TRBD2,-,TRBJ2-7,TRBV7-2
CASSSRLAAGGLETQYF,TGTGCCAGCAGTTCCCGATTAGCGGCGGGGGGGCTCGAGACCCAGTACTTC,TRBD2,few,TRBJ2-5,TRBV28
CSVERRGINNEQFF,TGCAGCGTTGAGAGGCGGGGCATAAACAATGAGCAGTTCTTC,-,few,TRBJ2-1,TRBV29-1
CASSLGADRSYEQYF,TGCGCCAGCAGCTTGGGAGCGGATCGATCCTACGAGCAGTACTTC,-,-,TRBJ2-7,TRBV5-1
CSVGGTDSSGANVPTF,TGCAGCGTTGGGGGGACCGATAGCTCTGGGGCCAACGTCCCGACTTTC,-,-,TRBJ2-6,TRBV29-1
CASSFGLKRGEQYF,TGCGCCAGCAGCTTTGGACTAAAACGGGGCGAGCAGTACTTC,-,few,TRBJ2-7,TRBV5-1
CSARDPGSGYTF,TGCAGTGCTAGAGATCCCGGGTCGGGCTACACCTTC,-,-,TRBJ1-2,TRBV20-1